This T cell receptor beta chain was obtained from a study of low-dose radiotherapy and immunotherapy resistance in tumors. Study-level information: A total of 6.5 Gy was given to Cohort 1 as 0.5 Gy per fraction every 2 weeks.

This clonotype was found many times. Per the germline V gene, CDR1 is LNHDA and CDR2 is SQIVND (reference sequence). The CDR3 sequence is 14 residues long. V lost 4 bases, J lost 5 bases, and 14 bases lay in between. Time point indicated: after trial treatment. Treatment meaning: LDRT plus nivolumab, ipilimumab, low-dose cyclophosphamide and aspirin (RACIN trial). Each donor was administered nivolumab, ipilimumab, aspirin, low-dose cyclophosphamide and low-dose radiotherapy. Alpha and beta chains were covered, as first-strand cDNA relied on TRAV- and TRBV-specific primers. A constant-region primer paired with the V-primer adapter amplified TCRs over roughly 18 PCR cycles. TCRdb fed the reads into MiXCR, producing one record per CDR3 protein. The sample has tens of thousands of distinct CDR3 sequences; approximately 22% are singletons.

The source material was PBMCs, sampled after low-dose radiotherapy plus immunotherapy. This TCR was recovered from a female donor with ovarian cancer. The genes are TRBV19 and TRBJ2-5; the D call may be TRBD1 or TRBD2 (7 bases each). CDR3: CASSRRQGGETQYF. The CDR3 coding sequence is TGTGCCAGTAGTAGGAGACAGGGAGGGGAGACCCAGTACTTC.